Below, 23 T cell receptor beta chains from the same sample are listed, as sequenced in a study of Graves' ophthalmopathy and Graves' hyperthyroidism. Amplified TCR beta CDR3 regions were obtained using RNA transcripts as template. First-round RT-PCR relied on HTBI primers, and a second-round multiplex PCR came next. TCRdb independently ran MiXCR on the multiplex PCR reads; one entry per CDR3 protein. The sample lists 350,000 to 450,000 distinct CDR3 sequences; about 17% were seen once. Sequencing was carried out using peripheral blood. The origin of the receptors is a woman younger than 35 with Graves' ophthalmopathy.

At least ten counts were recorded for this clonotype. The germline gene is not matched at one end of the junction; a read error may be the cause. The chain links TRBV10-3 to TRBJ1-5; TRBD1 agrees at 8 bases. CDR3 size: 14 residues. Germline CDR1 reads ENHRY; CDR2 reads SYGVKD. The CDR3 region is CAISDSGGNQPQHF. As DNA, the CDR3 is TGTGCCATCAGTGACTCAGGGGGCAACCAGCCCCAGCATTTT.

Details on this clonotype: A much larger clonotype is one base distant, so this may be a read error. The chain carries TRBV4-1 and TRBJ2-7, with 9 positions matching TRBD1. This CDR3 is 17 amino acids long. Germline V gene lookup returns CDR1 MGHRA and CDR2 YSYEKL. The CDR3 protein is CASSQTSGRDRVYERYF. DNA of the CDR3: TGCGCCAGCAGCCAAACATCTGGCCGGGACAGGGTCTACGAGCGGTACTTC.

This clonotype appeared many times. CDR3 coding DNA: TGCGCCAGCAGCCGATATTTGGAGAGCTGGGACTATGGCTACACCTTC. Its protein is CASSRYLESWDYGYTF. The V and J genes are TRBV5-1 and TRBJ1-2; the D is unclear. CDR1 and CDR2 (germline): SGHRS, YFSETQ. The CDR3 consists of 16 residues. V lost 4 bases and J lost 3, with 19 bases in between.

The CDR3 coding sequence is TGTGCCAGCAGCGATTCAGGGAAAACCAGCCAAGAGACCCAGTACTTC. Amino acid sequence: CASSDSGKTSQETQYF. The chain employs TRBV4-2 and TRBJ2-5; possibly TRBD1 for D (5 bases). Trimming removed 5 bases at V and 1 base at J, with 17 bases between. This CDR3 spans 16 amino acids. The germline gives CDR1 LGHNA, CDR2 YNFKEQ.

This clonotype occurred many times. The chain is built from TRBV5-1 and TRBJ1-5; D might be TRBD1 (6 bases). Germline CDR1 is SGHRS and CDR2 is YFSETQ. CDR3 size: 18 residues. The V end lost 1 base, the J end lost 4 bases, and 21 bases lay between the germline ends. The CDR3 loop is CASSLNPSGGGANQPQHF. Written as DNA, the CDR3 is TGCGCCAGCAGCTTGAATCCCTCCGGAGGGGGAGCAAATCAGCCCCAGCATTTT.

The table lists this clonotype with many counts. The gene calls are TRBV6-1 and TRBJ2-7; possible D gene TRBD1, 5 bases. In germline, CDR1 is MNHNS, CDR2 SASEGT. V lost 5 bases and J lost 3, with 11 bases in between. The CDR3 length is 13 residues. The DNA of the CDR3 is TGTGCCAGCAGTCGAACCCAGGGCTACGAGCAGTACTTC. Protein sequence: CASSRTQGYEQYF.

Many counts were recorded for this clonotype. V gene TRBV2 combines with J gene TRBJ1-1, with 7 bases fitting TRBD1. Germline assignment: CDR1 SNHLY and CDR2 FYNNEI. The CDR3 is 12 residues long. V lost 7 bases to trimming and J lost 8 bases; unmatched junction nucleotides: 7. CDR3 protein: CASNIGTVEAFF. In DNA form, the CDR3 reads TGTGCCAGCAATATTGGGACAGTAGAAGCTTTCTTT.

The table lists this clonotype with many counts. This chain connects TRBV28 to TRBJ2-7; no reliable D call. CDR1 is MDHEN, CDR2 SYDVKM, per germline. The CDR3 sequence is 17 residues long. With 2 bases removed from V and 4 bases from J, the gap between germline ends came to 21 bases. DNA for the CDR3: TGTGCCAGCAGTTTACCGATAACACAGCGAGGAGTGTACGAGCAGTACTTC. Amino acid sequence: CASSLPITQRGVYEQYF.

The sample holds many counts of this clonotype. The V call is TRBV11-3, the J call TRBJ2-7, with D unresolved. Deletions cut 1 base from V and 2 bases from J, with 6 bases between. The CDR3 runs 13 residues. Germline CDR1 SGHNT, CDR2 YENEEA. CDR3 nucleotides: TGTGCCAGCAGCTTAGGAGTAACCTACGAGCAGTACTTC. Translation gives CASSLGVTYEQYF. The full variable domain, rest sourced from reference TRBV11-3 and TRBJ2-7, is EAGVVQSPRYKIIEKKQPVAFWCNPISGHNTLYWYLQNLGQGPELLIRYENEEAVDDSQLPKDRFSAERLKGVDSTLKIQPAELGDSAVYLCASSLGVTYEQYFGPGTRLTVT.

In this sample, this clonotype turned up many times. The chain uses TRBV30 and TRBJ2-5, with 12 bases lining up with TRBD2. Germline lookup yields CDR1 GTSNPN and CDR2 SVGIG (reference sequence). This CDR3 is 14 amino acids long. V was pared by 5 bases and J by 0 bases, with 1 base of the junction left unmatched. The CDR3 sequence: CAWGLAGYQETQYF. In nucleotides, the CDR3 is TGTGCCTGGGGACTAGCGGGGTACCAAGAGACCCAGTACTTC.

This clonotype was seen ten or more times. The genes are TRBV9 and TRBJ2-7; possibly TRBD2 for D (6 bases). Per germline, CDR1 SGDLS and CDR2 YYNGEE. CDR3 length: 13 residues. V lost 4 bases to trimming and J lost 3 bases, with 11 bases between them. The CDR3 DNA is TGTGCCAGCAGCCCCGGCGGGGTCTACGAGCAGTACTTC. Amino acid sequence: CASSPGGVYEQYF.

The sample holds a few counts of this clonotype. J is TRBJ2-6 and V is TRBV6-2 or TRBV6-3; D perhaps matches TRBD1 (5 bases). The germline V and J ends were trimmed by 2 bases and 0 bases, with 14 bases remaining between them. The CDR3 is made up of 18 amino acids. The V gene's germline CDR1 is MNHEY and CDR2 SVGEGT. The CDR3 reads CASSYETAGPSGANVLTF. CDR3 coding DNA: TGTGCCAGCAGTTACGAGACTGCAGGGCCCTCTGGGGCCAACGTCCTGACTTTC.

This clonotype was seen many times. The chain is built from TRBV4-1 and TRBJ2-2; maybe TRBD2 (5 bases). Trimming removed 1 base at V and 1 base at J, with 19 bases between. CDR1 and CDR2 (germline): MGHRA, YSYEKL. This CDR3 comprises 19 residues. For the CDR3, the DNA is TGCGCCAGCAGCCAAGGTAGATGGAGGAACTCCATGAACACCGGGGAGCTGTTTTTT. It specifies CASSQGRWRNSMNTGELFF.

This clonotype has ten or more counts. The V and J genes are TRBV11-1 and TRBJ2-5; the D call may be TRBD1 or TRBD2 (5 bases each). CDR3 length: 17 amino acids. V was cut by 5 bases and J by 0 bases, with 19 bases left in between. Germline V gene sequence: CDR1 SGHAT, CDR2 FQDESV (reference sequence). CDR3: CASSPERTAGYQETQYF. The CDR3, as DNA: TGTGCCAGCAGCCCAGAAAGGACTGCAGGGTACCAAGAGACCCAGTACTTC.

This clonotype was detected many times. The chain is built from TRBV2 and TRBJ2-7; TRBD1 aligns across 9 bases. V was clipped by 6 bases and J by 0 bases; unmatched bases: 9. Germline loops: CDR1 SNHLY, CDR2 FYNNEI. The CDR3 consists of 16 residues. In DNA form, the CDR3 reads TGTGCCAGCAGCCCCGGGCGGGGACAGGGCTCCTACGAGCAGTACTTC. Translating it yields CASSPGRGQGSYEQYF.

The table lists this clonotype with many counts. V usage is TRBV12-3 or TRBV12-4 and J usage is TRBJ2-7, with TRBD2 as a possible D gene (8 bases). V lost 4 bases, J lost 2 bases, and 18 bases lay in between. The CDR3 spans 16 residues. The CDR3 coding sequence is TGTGCCAGCAGTTCAGGGGGTAGCGGGAACCCCTACGAGCAGTACTTC. Its translation is CASSSGGSGNPYEQYF.

There are many counts of this clonotype. The chain has TRBV6-2 or TRBV6-3 and TRBJ2-4, with 7 positions matching TRBD2. Unmatched junction bases numbered 6, after V lost 7 bases and J lost 6 bases. CDR3 length: 13 amino acids. Germline CDR1 is MNHEY and CDR2 is SVGEGT. The CDR3 sequence: CASTFAGVNIQYF. CDR3 DNA sequence: TGTGCCAGCACTTTCGCGGGAGTAAACATTCAGTACTTC.

Ten or more counts support this clonotype. The CDR3 coding sequence is TGTGCCAGCAGTCCTACAGGGGGCATCTATGGCTACACCTTC. Amino acids: CASSPTGGIYGYTF. This chain uses TRBV28 with TRBJ1-2, with 9 bases matching TRBD1. The CDR3 extends over 14 amino acids. J was trimmed by 4 bases and V by 5 bases; bases with no gene match: 5. Germline V lookup: CDR1 MDHEN, CDR2 SYDVKM.

This clonotype was detected many times. The chain uses TRBV6-1 and TRBJ1-2, with 9 nucleotides matching TRBD1. The junction had 2 bases not matched to a gene; V was cut back by 4 bases and J by 2 bases. The CDR3 loop spans 14 amino acids. Germline CDR1 reads MNHNS; CDR2 reads SASEGT. The CDR3 nucleotides read TGTGCCAGCAGTGCTACAGGGGGCAACTATGGCTACACCTTC. This sequence encodes CASSATGGNYGYTF.

This clonotype has a count of ten or more. The chain is built from TRBV24-1 and TRBJ2-2; 14 positions match TRBD2. The germline V gene has CDR1 KGHDR and CDR2 SFDVKD. CDR3 size: 17 residues. The V segment lost 3 bases and the J segment 5 bases; nucleotides outside the gene matches: 4. CDR3 DNA: TGTGCCACCAGTGATCGACTAGCGGGAGGGCCGACCGGGGAGCTGTTTTTT. Its translation is CATSDRLAGGPTGELFF.

This clonotype occurred many times. The V gene is TRBV7-2, the J gene TRBJ2-2, with D unclear. CDR1 is SGHTA, CDR2 FQGNSA, per germline. There are 14 residues in the CDR3. The V and J ends lost 5 bases and 0 bases respectively, with 7 bases between them. CDR3: CASSAFSNTGELFF. In DNA, the CDR3 is TGTGCCAGCAGCGCCTTTTCGAACACCGGGGAGCTGTTTTTT.

This clonotype was recorded at least ten times. A much more abundant neighbour one base away suggests this may be a read error. This rearrangement joins TRBV28 to TRBJ2-7; either TRBD1 or TRBD2 may fit D (5 bases each). The CDR3 contains 15 residues. The germline gives CDR1 MDHEN, CDR2 SYDVKM. V was clipped by 3 bases and J by 5 bases, with 17 bases between them. The CDR3 reads CASSFRDGVNHEQYF. The CDR3 coding sequence is TGTGCCAGCAGTTTTAGGGACGGGGTAAACCACGAGCAGTACTTC.

This clonotype was observed many times. The chain is built from TRBV12-3 or TRBV12-4 and TRBJ1-3; D is perhaps TRBD1 (5 bases). The length of the CDR3 is 14 residues. V lost 5 bases and J 7 bases, leaving 15 bases between the germline ends. CDR3 loop: CASSNRRTGNTIYF. CDR3 coding DNA: TGTGCCAGCAGTAACAGGCGTACGGGGAACACCATATATTTT.